The next 2 T cell receptor beta chains were all read from a single sample in a study of blood T cell repertoires in COVID-19. TCRdb's copy holds only in-frame clones and misses some; the assay was immunoSEQ multiplex PCR. This table has under 450,000 clones, around 87% appearing once. The sequenced sample consisted of PBMCs or T cells enriched from blood (not recorded which). The receptors here all came from a man younger than 45 who had recovered from COVID-19.

The chain has TRBV4-1 and TRBJ1-6; TRBD1 might be the D (5 bases). The ends were cut back, 3 bases at V and 1 base at J, with 13 bases in the middle. Germline assignment: CDR1 MGHRA and CDR2 YSYEKL. The CDR3 length is 17 residues. The CDR3, as DNA: TGCGCCAGCAGCCAGGCACCGGGGGAATCCTATAATTCACCCCTCCACTTT. Its translation: CASSQAPGESYNSPLHF.

The chain is built from TRBV5-1 and TRBJ2-2; no clear D. The CDR3 consists of 12 residues. CDR1 SGHRS and CDR2 YFSETQ come from the germline V gene. V gave up 4 bases and J gave up 3 bases, with 4 bases separating them. Here the CDR3 reads CASSLHTGELFF. CDR3 bases: TGCGCCAGCAGCCTACACACCGGGGAGCTGTTTTTT.